This section outlines one T cell receptor (beta chain) sequence together with its context. In its sample, this clone was seen once. Its antigen remains undetermined. No much larger clone is present one base from it, and per-base qualities are unavailable. CDR1 and CDR2, per the germline V gene (reference sequence), are DFQATT and SNEGSKA. The CDR3 contains 13 residues, cysteine and phenylalanine counted. CDR3 DNA only is kept here, 39 bases in frame from base 1. Trimming removed 3 bases from V and 5 bases from J, leaving 13 bases between the germline ends. This sample was included in a study of blood T cell repertoires in COVID-19 (TCRdb year 2020). About the investigation overall: Samples from collaborators originated in the United States, Italy and Spain and spanned both the acute and convalescent phases of COVID-19. Where available, HLA class I and class II types were taken from metadata supplied by the sample provider and were not determined by assay-based typing. Sample metadata almost always included a de-identified subject ID, COVID-19 status, age in years and sex. The repertoires were released in a freely available public database intended as a resource for research on the immune response to SARS-CoV-2. The dataset comprised deeply sampled blood TCRbeta repertoires from subjects exposed to, actively infected with, or recovered from COVID-19. The samples were drawn from two sources: the first 160 participants of the ongoing ImmuneRACE study, and 1,000 to 1,500 subjects contributed by 6 global collaborators. The material from the prospective study consisted of cDNA or gDNA derived from T cells, B-cell-depleted T cells, or PBMCs.

The research as a whole found: The amount of clinical and demographic metadata varied by source and participant and was provided uncurated.

TCRbeta CDR3 regions were amplified from genomic DNA using the immunoSEQ Assay, a bias-controlled multiplex PCR. As for the authors' bioinformatics: The number of nucleated cells in each sample was estimated by amplification of reference gene primers within the assay. To quantify the absolute abundance of each unique TCRbeta CDR3 rearrangement, sequence reads were collapsed and filtered. For each sample, productive Simpson clonality was calculated as the square root of Simpson's diversity index across productive rearrangements. The clones in this table, taken by TCRdb from immuneACCESS, are in-frame only. Not every clone is retained; where verified, under half of the shortfall comes from an unresolved V gene, and the cause of the rest is unknown. The V and J calls and the clone size are those of that table, but D and trimming were determined from the DNA. This sample has 300,000 to 350,000 clones in its table, and 85% to 90% of those were observed once. The ten most abundant clones make up over 3.5% of the sample.

Participants in the prospective study were aged about 18 to 90 years, lived in about two dozen United States geographic areas, and enrolled through a virtual design. To assign participants to cohorts, the prospective study relied on clinical history that participants themselves reported in a screening survey and a study questionnaire. Mobile phlebotomists in the prospective study collected whole blood, serum and a nasopharyngeal or oropharyngeal swab from every participant. Prospective study participants could optionally give additional blood draws and questionnaires over an approximately two-month period. Before DNA extraction, blood samples from the prospective study were shipped at room temperature or frozen.

The source is a woman aged 18-29 years with acute COVID-19. The chain uses TRBV20-1 and TRBJ1-1; the D gene assignment is ambiguous. The specimen sequenced was PBMCs or T cells enriched from blood (not recorded which). The DNA reads as follows: TGCAGTGCTAGTCGAGAAGCTGCGACTGAAGCTTTCTTT. Its protein reads: CSASREAATEAFF.